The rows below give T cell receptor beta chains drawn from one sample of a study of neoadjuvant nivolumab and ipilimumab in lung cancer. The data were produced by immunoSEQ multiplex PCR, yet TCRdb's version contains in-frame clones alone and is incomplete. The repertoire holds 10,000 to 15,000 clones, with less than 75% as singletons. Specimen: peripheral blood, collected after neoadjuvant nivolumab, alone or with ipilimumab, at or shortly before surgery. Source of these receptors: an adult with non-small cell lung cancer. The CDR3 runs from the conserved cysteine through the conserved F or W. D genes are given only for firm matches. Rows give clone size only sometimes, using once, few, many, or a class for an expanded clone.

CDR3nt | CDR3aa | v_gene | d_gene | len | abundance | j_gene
TGCGCCAGCAGCTTGGAGCCGACAGGTCGCGGCACCGGGGAGCTGTTTTTT | CASSLEPTGRGTGELFF | TRBV5-1 | NA | 17 | NA | TRBJ2-2
TGCGCCAGCAGTGGGTCCGGGGAAACTGAAGCTTTCTTT | CASSGSGETEAFF | TRBV10-2 | NA | 13 | NA | TRBJ1-1
TGTGCCAGCAGCTCTTCTGGGGCCAACGTCCTGACTTTC | CASSSSGANVLTF | TRBV7-9 | NA | 13 | NA | TRBJ2-6
TGTGCCAGCAGCCAAGACGGGGTGTTGTACACTGAAGCTTTCTTT | CASSQDGVLYTEAFF | TRBV11-3 | NA | 15 | once | TRBJ1-1
TGTGCCAGCAGCGGGGCTAGGACCGGGGAGCTGTTTTTT | CASSGARTGELFF | TRBV5-4 | NA | 13 | once | TRBJ2-2
TGTGCCAGCTCAACTGGACAGGGACGTCAAGAGACCCAGTACTTC | CASSTGQGRQETQYF | TRBV18 | TRBD1 | 15 | NA | TRBJ2-5
TGTGCCACCTCCCCTGAGGGAGCGGCTCCCCAGTACTTC | CATSPEGAAPQYF | TRBV2 | NA | 13 | NA | TRBJ2-5
TGCGCCAGCAGCTTTTGGGGGAGGGATACGCAGTATTTT | CASSFWGRDTQYF | TRBV5-1 | NA | 13 | few | TRBJ2-3
TGCGCCAGCAGCCCCCAGACAGGGGGCGGCACTGAAGCTTTCTTT | CASSPQTGGGTEAFF | TRBV5-1 | TRBD1 | 15 | few | TRBJ1-1
TGTGCCAGCAGCTTGGGGGACAGAGAAAACTATGGCTACACCTTC | CASSLGDRENYGYTF | TRBV5-6 | TRBD1 | 15 | NA | TRBJ1-2
TGCAGCGTTCTTGGGGCTAACTATGGCTACACCTTC | CSVLGANYGYTF | TRBV29-1 | NA | 12 | NA | TRBJ1-2
TGTGCCAGCTCACCGGGACTCGAGGGGGAGACCCAGTACTTC | CASSPGLEGETQYF | TRBV18 | NA | 14 | NA | TRBJ2-5
TGTGCCAGCAGCTTAGCGGTTTCCCCCTACGAGCAGTACTTC | CASSLAVSPYEQYF | TRBV7-9 | NA | 14 | NA | TRBJ2-7
TGCGCCAGCAGCATGGACAGCTTTGAAGCTTTCTTT | CASSMDSFEAFF | TRBV5-1 | NA | 12 | NA | TRBJ1-1
TGTGCCAGCAGTGATTTGACGGCCGGCGGGGAGCAGTACTTC | CASSDLTAGGEQYF | TRBV2 | NA | 14 | NA | TRBJ2-7
TGTGCCAGCAGCTTGTTCGGGGGCTACAATGAGCAGTTCTTC | CASSLFGGYNEQFF | TRBV5-4 | NA | 14 | NA | TRBJ2-1
TGTGCCAGCAGCGTAGTAGCATCCGGGTCTGAAGCTTTCTTT | CASSVVASGSEAFF | TRBV9 | NA | 14 | few | TRBJ1-1
TGTGCCAGCAGTTACGACGGGGTTGGGGACTATGGCTACACCTTC | CASSYDGVGDYGYTF | TRBV6-6 | NA | 15 | few | TRBJ1-2
TGTGCCAGCAGCTTAGGACTAGCGTCCTCCTACGAGCAGTACTTC | CASSLGLASSYEQYF | TRBV7-2 | TRBD2 | 15 | NA | TRBJ2-7
TGTGCCAGCAGGGAAGCGGCGGCTTCCTACGAGCAGTACTTC | CASREAAASYEQYF | TRBV11-3 | NA | 14 | NA | TRBJ2-7
TGTGCCAGTAGTATAGGGGGGCAGGGGGAGACCCAGTACTTC | CASSIGGQGETQYF | TRBV19 | NA | 14 | few | TRBJ2-5
TGTGCCAGCACCTCTGCCGGGGGCGAGCAGTACTTC | CASTSAGGEQYF | TRBV27 | NA | 12 | NA | TRBJ2-7
TGCAGTGCCGATCCGAGCGGAGTGGAGTTCTTC | CSADPSGVEFF | TRBV20-1 | NA | 11 | NA | TRBJ2-1
TGTGCCAGCTCACCACAGGGGATGGATACGCAGTATTTT | CASSPQGMDTQYF | TRBV18 | NA | 13 | NA | TRBJ2-3
TGCGCCAGCAGCTTGGCCAACAATGCCCGGGCCCAGTACTTC | CASSLANNARAQYF | TRBV5-1 | NA | 14 | few | TRBJ2-5
TGCGCCAGCAGCGCCCAGACAGGGGACACTGAAGCTTTCTTT | CASSAQTGDTEAFF | TRBV5-1 | TRBD1 | 14 | NA | TRBJ1-1
TGTGCCTGGAGTTGGGGCACTGAAGCTTTCTTT | CAWSWGTEAFF | TRBV30 | NA | 11 | NA | TRBJ1-1
TGCGCCAGCAGCCTGACAGGTGGCCATAACTATGGCTACACCTTC | CASSLTGGHNYGYTF | TRBV5-1 | NA | 15 | NA | TRBJ1-2
TGCAGCGTTGAAGAAGGGGGCAGGGAAAAACTGTTTTTT | CSVEEGGREKLFF | TRBV29-1 | TRBD1 | 13 | NA | TRBJ1-4
TGCGCCAGCAGCCAAGATCGTGGGGTTACCGGGGAGCTGTTTTTT | CASSQDRGVTGELFF | TRBV4-1 | NA | 15 | NA | TRBJ2-2
TGTGCCAGCAGCGATACAGGGACCGGGGAGCTGTTTTTT | CASSDTGTGELFF | TRBV11-3 | NA | 13 | few | TRBJ2-2
TGTGCCTGGAATTTGGACAGGGGAGGCGAAAAACTGTTTTTT | CAWNLDRGGEKLFF | TRBV30 | TRBD1 | 14 | NA | TRBJ1-4
TGTGCCAGCAGCTTGGCTGGGGCACAAGAGACCCAGTACTTC | CASSLAGAQETQYF | TRBV5-5 | NA | 14 | NA | TRBJ2-5
TGTGCCAGCAGCCATGCAGGGGAGGCTGAAGCTTTCTTT | CASSHAGEAEAFF | TRBV14 | NA | 13 | NA | TRBJ1-1
TGTGCCAGCAGTTACTCGCCAGCTTTGGATACGCAGTATTTT | CASSYSPALDTQYF | TRBV6-6 | NA | 14 | NA | TRBJ2-3
TGTGCCAGCTCACCAACCCAGGCAGGGGCCACTGAAGCTTTCTTT | CASSPTQAGATEAFF | TRBV18 | NA | 15 | NA | TRBJ1-1
TGTGCCAGCAGCGGAGAAGGAGAGACCCAGTACTTC | CASSGEGETQYF | TRBV2 | NA | 12 | once | TRBJ2-5
TGTGCCAGCAGCTTCACTGAAGCTTTCTTT | CASSFTEAFF | TRBV7-2 | NA | 10 | NA | TRBJ1-1
TGTGCCAGCAGCCAAGAAGGGGGGGGATCAGGGGGCGGCTATGGCTACACCTTC | CASSQEGGGSGGGYGYTF | TRBV4-2 | TRBD1 | 18 | NA | TRBJ1-2
TGTGCCTGGTCCCGTGGCAGGGGCTCTAACTATGGCTACACCTTC | CAWSRGRGSNYGYTF | TRBV30 | NA | 15 | NA | TRBJ1-2